A selection of T cell receptor beta chains follows, all from one sample in a study of Ad26.COV2.S vaccination and SARS-CoV-2 variants. Sequencing was performed with immunoSEQ multiplex PCR; in TCRdb, only in-frame clones are kept and a portion is missing. The table lists hundreds of thousands of clones, around 89% of them singletons, with approximately 5% in the top ten. Sequences were derived from peripheral blood, sampled in a trial of Ad26.COV2.S vaccine versus placebo. The receptor set was obtained from a person aged 18-60 years who received the Ad26.COV2.S COVID-19 vaccine or a placebo. Both conserved end residues are part of each CDR3. D genes are given only for firm matches. Size is omitted from some rows. Given values are once, few, many or a class for expanded clones.

J gene: TRBJ1-2
D gene: .
clone size: .
V gene: TRBV5-1
CDR3 DNA: TGCGCCAGCAGCGCGGTGGCCGATAACTATGGCTACACCTTC
CDR3 protein: CASSAVADNYGYTF

J gene: TRBJ1-2
D gene: .
clone size: .
V gene: TRBV5-1
CDR3 DNA: TGCGCCAGCAGCTCCCGGGGCCTAGGGGATGGCTACACCTTC
CDR3 protein: CASSSRGLGDGYTF

J gene: TRBJ1-1
D gene: TRBD1
clone size: .
V gene: TRBV6-2/TRBV6-3
CDR3 DNA: TGTGCCAGCAGACCTGAAAGACAGGGGGCCACTGAAGCTTTCTTT
CDR3 protein: CASRPERQGATEAFF

J gene: TRBJ2-5
D gene: .
clone size: .
V gene: TRBV11-2
CDR3 DNA: TGTGCCAGCAGCTTCTCAGGGGATTCAGAGACCCAGTACTTC
CDR3 protein: CASSFSGDSETQYF

J gene: TRBJ1-2
D gene: .
clone size: .
V gene: TRBV3-1/TRBV3-2
CDR3 DNA: TGTGCCAGCAGCCAAGCGGGGGTCTCTGGCTACACCTTC
CDR3 protein: CASSQAGVSGYTF

J gene: TRBJ1-4
D gene: .
clone size: once
V gene: TRBV18
CDR3 DNA: TGTGCCAGCTCACCAGGAAGAGAAAAACTGTTTTTT
CDR3 protein: CASSPGREKLFF

J gene: TRBJ2-3
D gene: .
clone size: .
V gene: TRBV2
CDR3 DNA: TGTGCCAGCAGTGAGACGGGAGATACGCAGTATTTT
CDR3 protein: CASSETGDTQYF

J gene: TRBJ2-6
D gene: .
clone size: .
V gene: TRBV5-4
CDR3 DNA: TGTGCCAGCAGCTTCAGGATATCCAGCTCTGGGGCCAACGTCCTGACTTTC
CDR3 protein: CASSFRISSSGANVLTF

J gene: TRBJ2-5
D gene: .
clone size: .
V gene: TRBV9
CDR3 DNA: TGTGCCAGCAGCGTAGTCCCAGGGGAGACCCAGTACTTC
CDR3 protein: CASSVVPGETQYF

J gene: TRBJ2-7
D gene: .
clone size: .
V gene: TRBV7-8
CDR3 DNA: TGTGCCAGCAGCTTCCAGGCGTACTACGAGCAGTACTTC
CDR3 protein: CASSFQAYYEQYF

J gene: TRBJ1-5
D gene: .
clone size: .
V gene: TRBV6-2/TRBV6-3
CDR3 DNA: TGTGCCAGCAGTTACCCCCGGCCGACAGGTTATAGCAATCAGCCCCAGCATTTT
CDR3 protein: CASSYPRPTGYSNQPQHF

J gene: TRBJ2-7
D gene: TRBD1
clone size: .
V gene: TRBV28
CDR3 DNA: TGTGCCAGCAGCCATAATCCGGGACAGGTCTCCTACGAGCAGTACTTC
CDR3 protein: CASSHNPGQVSYEQYF

J gene: TRBJ1-6
D gene: TRBD1
clone size: .
V gene: TRBV7-9
CDR3 DNA: TGTGCCAGCAGCCCCGACAGGGGTCCCCTCCACTTT
CDR3 protein: CASSPDRGPLHF

J gene: TRBJ2-7
D gene: TRBD2
clone size: .
V gene: TRBV3-1/TRBV3-2
CDR3 DNA: TGTGCCAGCAGCCAAGGAGGTAGCGGGAGCCGCGAGCAGTACTTC
CDR3 protein: CASSQGGSGSREQYF

J gene: TRBJ2-1
D gene: TRBD2
clone size: .
V gene: TRBV6-2/TRBV6-3
CDR3 DNA: TGTGCCAGCAGTTACCCAAGACTAGCGGGGGTTTCCTACAATGAGCAGTTCTTC
CDR3 protein: CASSYPRLAGVSYNEQFF

J gene: TRBJ1-6
D gene: TRBD1
clone size: .
V gene: TRBV7-9
CDR3 DNA: TGTGCCAGCAGCACATACAATCCGGGACAGTATAATTCACCCCTCCACTTT
CDR3 protein: CASSTYNPGQYNSPLHF

J gene: TRBJ1-2
D gene: TRBD1
clone size: .
V gene: TRBV18
CDR3 DNA: TGTGCCAGCTCACCGGAGACAGGGGCCTATGGCTACACCTTC
CDR3 protein: CASSPETGAYGYTF

J gene: TRBJ2-2
D gene: TRBD2
clone size: .
V gene: TRBV6-2/TRBV6-3
CDR3 DNA: TGTGCCAGCAGTTACTCGAGGGTAGCGGGGAACACCGGGGAGCTGTTTTTT
CDR3 protein: CASSYSRVAGNTGELFF

J gene: TRBJ1-2
D gene: TRBD1
clone size: .
V gene: TRBV5-6
CDR3 DNA: TGTGCCAGCAGCCGGACAGGGTTTGGCTACACCTTC
CDR3 protein: CASSRTGFGYTF

J gene: TRBJ1-6
D gene: .
clone size: .
V gene: TRBV6-5
CDR3 DNA: TGTGCCAGCAGTCGGGACCGGTATAATTCACCCCTCCACTTT
CDR3 protein: CASSRDRYNSPLHF

J gene: TRBJ1-1
D gene: .
clone size: .
V gene: TRBV19
CDR3 DNA: TGTGCCAGTATGAGGGGACGCTCTGGGTTAGGTACTGAAGCTTTCTTT
CDR3 protein: CASMRGRSGLGTEAFF

J gene: TRBJ2-7
D gene: TRBD2
clone size: .
V gene: TRBV30
CDR3 DNA: TGTGCCTGGAGTGGACTAGCGGGAGGGAAGTCCTACGAGCAGTACTTC
CDR3 protein: CAWSGLAGGKSYEQYF

J gene: TRBJ1-3
D gene: .
clone size: .
V gene: TRBV29-1
CDR3 DNA: TGCAGCACGGCGAGTGGGGGTGGAAACACCATATATTTT
CDR3 protein: CSTASGGGNTIYF

J gene: TRBJ1-6
D gene: TRBD1
clone size: .
V gene: TRBV30
CDR3 DNA: TGTGCCTGGAGTGCAGGGACAGGGGGGTATTCACCCCTCCACTTT
CDR3 protein: CAWSAGTGGYSPLHF

J gene: TRBJ2-7
D gene: .
clone size: .
V gene: TRBV5-1
CDR3 DNA: TGCGCCAGCAGCTTGTCCGGGGTTGGGTCCTACGAGCAGTACTTC
CDR3 protein: CASSLSGVGSYEQYF

J gene: TRBJ2-2
D gene: .
clone size: .
V gene: TRBV3-1/TRBV3-2
CDR3 DNA: TGTGCCAGCAGCCAGAAGCCCGGGGAGCTGTTTTTT
CDR3 protein: CASSQKPGELFF

J gene: TRBJ1-1
D gene: .
clone size: .
V gene: TRBV5-1
CDR3 DNA: TGCGCCAGCAGCGTACCGTCCCAGGGGAACACTGAAGCTTTCTTT
CDR3 protein: CASSVPSQGNTEAFF

J gene: TRBJ1-1
D gene: .
clone size: once
V gene: TRBV11-2
CDR3 DNA: TGTGCCAGCAGCTTAGTTGGCCGGCAAATGAACACTGAAGCTTTCTTT
CDR3 protein: CASSLVGRQMNTEAFF

J gene: TRBJ1-6
D gene: .
clone size: .
V gene: TRBV2
CDR3 DNA: TGTGCCAGCAGTGGACCGGGACCTCAGAGCAATTCACCCCTCCACTTT
CDR3 protein: CASSGPGPQSNSPLHF

J gene: TRBJ2-2
D gene: TRBD2
clone size: .
V gene: TRBV7-2
CDR3 DNA: TGTGCCAGCAGCTTAGGGGCTAGCGGGGGGCCGAACACCGGGGAGCTGTTTTTT
CDR3 protein: CASSLGASGGPNTGELFF

J gene: TRBJ2-5
D gene: .
clone size: .
V gene: TRBV20-1
CDR3 DNA: TGCAGTGCTAGTGGAACCGGCGAGACCCAGTACTTC
CDR3 protein: CSASGTGETQYF

J gene: TRBJ2-5
D gene: .
clone size: .
V gene: TRBV5-1
CDR3 DNA: TGCGCCAGCAGCTGGAGGGAACAAGAGACCCAGTACTTC
CDR3 protein: CASSWREQETQYF

J gene: TRBJ1-2
D gene: .
clone size: .
V gene: TRBV19
CDR3 DNA: TGTGCCAGTAGTCCCAGTGGGGGCAGTAACTATGGCTACACCTTC
CDR3 protein: CASSPSGGSNYGYTF